Below, 5 T cell receptor beta chains from the same sample are listed, as sequenced in a study of CXCR3-negative and CXCR3-positive naive CD8 T cells. The authors prepared UMI-labeled TRB cDNA libraries by 5' RACE. TCRdb reprocessed the 5' RACE reads and stores each CDR3 protein as one record, lacking DNA. The table counts tens of thousands of distinct CDR3 sequences; about 4.5% lies in the top ten. The sequencing sample was made of naive CXCR3- CD8+ T cells from blood. Subset denoted: CD45RO-CCR7+CD27+CD95- naive CD8+ T cells lacking CXCR3 (TNR3-). The source of these receptors is a human donor in good health. Some clones in this sample may be carry-over from other donors' samples.

The J gene is TRBJ2-1, the V gene TRBV12-2. TRBV12-2 is noted as a pseudogene. This CDR3 has 17 amino acids. The CDR3 protein is CASRFFYDGVTSNEQFF.

The V call is TRBV3-1, the J call TRBJ2-1; TCRdb lists TRBD1, though no DNA is available to test this call. CDR1 is LGHDT, CDR2 YNNKEL, per germline (reference sequence). The CDR3 sequence is 15 residues long. CDR3 in amino acids: CASSHEGGPVNEQFF.

The chain is built from TRBV29-1 and TRBJ2-1. Looked up from germline, CDR1 is SQVTM and CDR2 is ANQGSEA. The CDR3 has 13 amino acids. This CDR3 is CSVEDGMANEQFF.

The chain couples TRBV6-2 or TRBV6-3 to TRBJ2-1; no DNA is available, so the TRBD1 call from TCRdb remains unchecked. Germline-derived CDR1 and CDR2 are MNHEY and SVGEGT. CDR3 length equals 17 residues. CDR3 amino acids: CASHPNGRDSGYNEQFF.

The V gene is TRBV6-2 or TRBV6-3, the J gene TRBJ2-2; the D call from TCRdb, TRBD1, cannot be confirmed without DNA. The germline V gene encodes CDR1 MNHEY and CDR2 SVGEGT. The CDR3 extends over 15 amino acids. CDR3 sequence: CASREGVGDTGELFF.